A selection of T cell receptor beta chains follows, all from one sample in a study of beta chain features in type 1 diabetes. TCRdb's table, derived via immunoSEQ multiplex PCR, lists solely in-frame clones and lacks some. The table shows 300,000 to 400,000 clones, with around 9% occurring only once. The sequencing sample was made of central memory CD4+ T cells from blood. Source of these receptors: a man younger than 45 with type 1 diabetes. Both conserved end residues are part of each CDR3. The order of the fields is V gene, J gene, clone size, D gene, CDR3 protein, CDR3 DNA. The D gene is left open where the match is weak. Size tells how often a clone was seen (once, few, many) or the class of an expanded clone, and some rows leave it out.

TRBV7-9,TRBJ1-1,few,TRBD1,CASSTGQGRGTEAFF,TGTGCCAGCAGCACAGGACAGGGAAGGGGAACTGAAGCTTTCTTT
TRBV28,TRBJ1-2,NA,TRBD1,CASLDRDHGYTF,TGTGCCAGCCTAGACAGGGACCATGGCTACACCTTC
TRBV6-1,TRBJ2-5,few,NA,CASRRTMGVPETQYF,TGTGCCAGCAGGAGGACTATGGGGGTGCCGGAGACCCAGTACTTC
TRBV29-1,TRBJ1-1,NA,TRBD1,CSVVGDRGRWDTEAFF,TGCAGCGTTGTTGGTGACAGGGGGCGTTGGGACACTGAAGCTTTCTTT
TRBV5-1,TRBJ1-1,NA,NA,CASSLGGAGNTEAFF,TGCGCCAGCAGCTTGGGAGGGGCAGGGAACACTGAAGCTTTCTTT
TRBV27,TRBJ2-1,few,NA,CASQDRDSYNEQFF,TGTGCCAGCCAGGACAGAGATTCCTACAATGAGCAGTTCTTC
TRBV6-1,TRBJ1-2,few,TRBD1,CASGGDRGNYGYTF,TGTGCCAGCGGAGGGGACAGGGGAAACTATGGCTACACCTTC
TRBV7-9,TRBJ2-7,many,TRBD2,CASSSGRGEQYF,TGTGCCAGCAGCTCCGGGAGGGGCGAGCAGTACTTC
TRBV10-3,TRBJ2-7,NA,NA,CAISVSMEQGTYEQYF,TGTGCCATCAGTGTATCCATGGAACAGGGAACCTACGAGCAGTACTTC
TRBV9,TRBJ1-2,NA,NA,CASSVATVNYGYTF,TGTGCCAGCAGCGTAGCAACAGTTAACTATGGCTACACCTTC
TRBV28,TRBJ2-7,NA,TRBD2,CASSSTGGYLTYEQYF,TGTGCCAGCAGTTCCACGGGGGGTTACCTCACCTACGAGCAGTACTTC
TRBV2,TRBJ2-1,NA,TRBD2,CASKMGLAGGREQFF,TGTGCCAGCAAGATGGGACTAGCGGGCGGAAGAGAGCAGTTCTTC
TRBV29-1,TRBJ1-2,NA,NA,CSVRDGSPGGYTF,TGCAGCGTTAGGGACGGGAGCCCTGGGGGCTACACCTTC
TRBV5-6,TRBJ1-2,few,TRBD1,CASSWNDRGNGYTF,TGTGCCAGCAGCTGGAACGACAGGGGCAACGGCTACACCTTC
TRBV7-2,TRBJ2-5,NA,TRBD2,CASSLAPPAGAWGETQYF,TGTGCCAGCAGCTTAGCCCCCCCAGCGGGGGCTTGGGGAGAGACCCAGTACTTC
TRBV4-3,TRBJ1-1,NA,TRBD1,CASSQNAGTGSTEAFF,TGCGCCAGCAGCCAAAACGCCGGGACAGGGAGCACTGAAGCTTTCTTT
TRBV9,TRBJ1-2,few,TRBD1,CASSAHRQGVGGYTF,TGTGCCAGCAGCGCCCACCGACAGGGCGTAGGCGGCTACACCTTC
TRBV7-9,TRBJ2-2,few,TRBD1,CASSLWTGNGELFF,TGTGCCAGCAGCCTCTGGACAGGGAACGGGGAGCTGTTTTTT
TRBV7-9,TRBJ2-3,few,TRBD2,CASSAQRGGYTDTQYF,TGTGCCAGCAGCGCCCAGCGGGGGGGATACACAGATACGCAGTATTTT
TRBV2,TRBJ1-1,many,NA,CASRTEQNTEAFF,TGTGCCAGCCGGACAGAACAGAACACTGAAGCTTTCTTT
TRBV9,TRBJ1-6,few,NA,CASSPWTTGEGPLHF,TGTGCCAGCAGCCCCTGGACGACAGGAGAAGGTCCCCTCCACTTT
TRBV20-1,TRBJ2-5,few,TRBD2,CSAGTSVTQYF,TGCAGCGCCGGGACTAGCGTGACCCAGTACTTC
TRBV5-4,TRBJ2-3,many,NA,CASSVTTDTQYF,TGTGCCAGCAGCGTCACAACAGATACGCAGTATTTT
TRBV28,TRBJ2-6,many,TRBD1,CARKAGTGASGANVLTF,TGTGCCAGAAAAGCCGGGACAGGGGCCTCTGGGGCCAACGTCCTGACTTTC
TRBV4-1,TRBJ2-7,few,NA,CASSQDQIFSSYEQYF,TGCGCCAGCAGCCAAGATCAGATCTTTAGCTCCTACGAGCAGTACTTC
TRBV7-9,TRBJ1-2,NA,NA,CASSLDQGRDNYGYTF,TGTGCCAGCAGCTTGGACCAGGGGCGCGATAACTATGGCTACACCTTC
TRBV4-3,TRBJ2-5,NA,NA,CASSQTHGTEETQYF,TGCGCCAGCAGCCAAACCCATGGGACGGAAGAGACCCAGTACTTC
TRBV27,TRBJ2-3,few,TRBD1,CASSDRGRTFDTQYF,TGTGCCAGCAGCGACAGGGGGCGCACATTCGATACGCAGTATTTT
TRBV28,TRBJ1-5,NA,NA,CASSATLQGGQPQHF,TGTGCCAGCAGTGCGACCTTACAGGGAGGGCAGCCCCAGCATTTT
TRBV5-1,TRBJ2-7,NA,NA,CASSEGGEQYF,TGCGCCAGCAGCGAGGGCGGCGAGCAGTACTTC
TRBV7-9,TRBJ2-7,few,NA,CASSYPWAHEQYF,TGTGCCAGCAGCTATCCCTGGGCCCACGAGCAGTACTTC
TRBV28,TRBJ2-7,NA,TRBD1,CASSGDSSYEQYF,TGTGCCAGCAGTGGGGACAGCTCCTACGAGCAGTACTTC
TRBV5-1,TRBJ1-2,few,TRBD1,CASSVTGGGYTF,TGCGCCAGCAGCGTCACAGGGGGTGGCTACACCTTC
TRBV6-5,TRBJ1-4,NA,NA,CASSLRGEKLFF,TGTGCCAGCAGTCTCAGGGGTGAAAAACTGTTTTTT
TRBV27,TRBJ1-4,few,TRBD1,CASSRQGSKANEKLFF,TGTGCCAGCAGCCGACAGGGGAGTAAAGCTAATGAAAAACTGTTTTTT
TRBV2,TRBJ2-7,few,NA,CASSDGEPRFYEQYF,TGTGCCAGCAGTGATGGGGAGCCCCGGTTCTACGAGCAGTACTTC
TRBV27,TRBJ2-2,NA,NA,CASRPNRVSNTGELFF,TGTGCCAGCAGGCCGAACAGGGTTTCGAACACCGGGGAGCTGTTTTTT
TRBV6-5,TRBJ2-1,few,NA,CASSYEGLDNEQFF,TGTGCCAGCAGTTACGAGGGGTTGGACAATGAGCAGTTCTTC
TRBV11-2,TRBJ1-4,few,NA,CASSLGATNEKLFF,TGTGCCAGCAGCTTAGGGGCAACTAATGAAAAACTGTTTTTT
TRBV9,TRBJ2-1,few,NA,CASSVVSRDEQFF,TGTGCCAGCAGCGTAGTGTCCCGGGATGAGCAGTTCTTC
TRBV28,TRBJ2-7,few,TRBD1,CASSLGQGYEQYF,TGTGCCAGCAGTTTAGGACAGGGTTACGAGCAGTACTTC
TRBV2,TRBJ2-7,NA,NA,CASSAEQLLYEQYF,TGTGCCAGCAGTGCTGAACAACTTCTCTACGAGCAGTACTTC